Described below is a single TCR beta chain sequence and its context. These data come from a study of cytomegalovirus exposure and HLA in healthy donors. The PCR had 60 Vbeta and 13 Jbeta primers. The method was immunoSEQ multiplex PCR; TCRdb's version includes in-frame clones alone and lacks a portion of them. The data contain 150,000 to 200,000 clones, 70% to 90% of them singletons. The CDR3 consists of 14 residues. Trimming pared 6 bases from V and 5 bases from J, leaving 14 bases between. In germline, CDR1 is LGHNT, CDR2 FRNRAP. Material for sequencing was PBMCs. The chain has TRBV12-5 and TRBJ1-5, with D maybe TRBD1 (6 bases). This sequence was found in a woman aged 18-29 years in good health and CMV-seronegative. The CDR3 here is CASGGRGDHQPQHF. CDR3 nucleotides: TGTGCTAGTGGGGGGAGGGGGGACCATCAGCCCCAGCATTTT.